These T cell receptor beta chains were read from a single sample in a study of T cell responses to AZD1222 COVID-19 vaccine. Sequenced by immunoSEQ multiplex PCR; TCRdb stores in-frame clones only, minus some. The data show fewer than 85,000 clones, with roughly 85% seen just once and roughly 1.3% held by the top ten. The starting material was peripheral blood, obtained 28 days after the second AZD1222 dose. These receptors all stem from an adult who received the AZD1222 COVID-19 vaccine. Both conserved end residues are part of each CDR3. A D gene is named only where the DNA matches it firmly. A row's size may be missing; if present it is once, few, many or a size class.

TRBJ2-1,TRBV7-9,TRBD2,few,CASSLELAGAWEQFF,TGTGCCAGCAGCTTAGAACTAGCGGGGGCCTGGGAGCAGTTCTTC
TRBJ2-7,TRBV18,.,.,CASSPETFYEQYF,TGTGCCAGCTCACCAGAGACCTTCTACGAGCAGTACTTC
TRBJ2-7,TRBV7-3,TRBD2,.,CATSLAGEYEQYF,TGTGCCACGTCCTTGGCGGGAGAATACGAGCAGTACTTC
TRBJ2-5,TRBV7-7,.,.,CASSQTGLQETQYF,TGTGCCAGCAGCCAAACAGGGTTACAAGAGACCCAGTACTTC
TRBJ1-1,TRBV7-9,.,few,CASSFLEGTEAFF,TGTGCCAGCAGCTTCCTCGAGGGGACTGAAGCTTTCTTT
TRBJ1-1,TRBV19,TRBD1,.,CASSSKVTGDGNTEAFF,TGTGCCAGTAGTTCTAAGGTGACAGGGGATGGGAACACTGAAGCTTTCTTT
TRBJ1-1,TRBV19,.,.,CASSIGQNTEAFF,TGTGCCAGTAGTATAGGACAGAACACTGAAGCTTTCTTT
TRBJ2-3,TRBV3-1/TRBV3-2,TRBD1,.,CASSRTGQSTDTQYF,TGTGCCAGCAGCCGGACAGGACAAAGCACAGATACGCAGTATTTT
TRBJ2-7,TRBV7-9,.,.,CASSLAAYEQYF,TGTGCCAGCAGCTTAGCCGCTTACGAGCAGTACTTC
TRBJ2-3,TRBV28,.,.,CASSLPRPGGLDTQYF,TGTGCCAGCAGTTTGCCCCGTCCAGGGGGACTAGATACGCAGTATTTT
TRBJ2-5,TRBV5-4,.,.,CASNKRNQETQYF,TGTGCCAGCAATAAGCGGAACCAAGAGACCCAGTACTTC
TRBJ1-6,TRBV19,.,.,CASSIDRDDNSPLHF,TGTGCCAGTAGTATAGACCGGGACGACAATTCACCCCTCCACTTT
TRBJ2-1,TRBV7-3,TRBD2,.,CASSLVPGRAGNEQFF,TGTGCCAGCAGCTTAGTCCCCGGGAGGGCCGGCAATGAGCAGTTCTTC
TRBJ2-1,TRBV24-1,TRBD2,.,CATSDTSGRDNEQFF,TGTGCCACCAGTGATACTAGCGGGAGAGACAATGAGCAGTTCTTC
TRBJ2-3,TRBV18,TRBD2,.,CASSPRRLAGTTDTQYF,TGTGCCAGCTCACCTAGGCGACTAGCGGGGACCACAGATACGCAGTATTTT
TRBJ1-2,TRBV12-3/TRBV12-4,.,.,CASSPTYKYGYTF,TGTGCCAGCAGCCCGACATACAAGTATGGCTACACCTTC
TRBJ1-2,TRBV6-5,.,few,CASQPNQESGGYTF,TGTGCCAGCCAACCTAATCAGGAGAGCGGAGGCTACACCTTC
TRBJ2-7,TRBV27,TRBD1,.,CASRRQGANEQYF,TGTGCCAGCAGACGACAGGGGGCCAACGAGCAGTACTTC
TRBJ2-5,TRBV4-1,TRBD2,.,CASSHGLAGVGETQYF,TGCGCCAGCAGCCACGGGCTAGCGGGAGTCGGGGAGACCCAGTACTTC
TRBJ1-6,TRBV7-9,.,.,CASSLALGGNGSPLHF,TGTGCCAGCAGCTTAGCGTTAGGAGGCAACGGTTCACCCCTCCACTTT
TRBJ2-5,TRBV4-3,.,.,CASSQSLSGTRETQYF,TGCGCCAGCAGCCAGTCACTCTCCGGGACCAGGGAGACCCAGTACTTC
TRBJ1-1,TRBV6-4,.,.,CASSANSVGRTEAFF,TGTGCCAGCAGCGCGAACTCGGTAGGGCGGACTGAAGCTTTCTTT
TRBJ1-1,TRBV9,.,many,CASSPVRATTEAFF,TGTGCCAGCAGCCCTGTTAGGGCGACCACTGAAGCTTTCTTT
TRBJ1-5,TRBV28,TRBD1,.,CASTPLGTVSYQPQHF,TGTGCCAGCACCCCCCTGGGGACAGTCTCTTATCAGCCCCAGCATTTT
TRBJ2-6,TRBV5-4,.,.,CASSSGLAPGANVLTF,TGTGCCAGCAGCTCCGGACTCGCTCCTGGGGCCAACGTCCTGACTTTC